Shown below are 20 T cell receptor beta chains from a single sample sequenced in a study of Graves' ophthalmopathy and Graves' hyperthyroidism. Beta-chain TCR CDR3 regions were amplified from RNA transcripts. Scientists carried out first-round RT-PCR using HTBI primers and then a second-round multiplex PCR. MiXCR, run by TCRdb on the multiplex PCR reads, gives a single entry per CDR3 protein. The sample gives 150,000 to 200,000 distinct CDR3 sequences, about two fifths of which show up once; roughly 8.9% is in the top ten. The specimen sequenced was peripheral blood. The origin of the receptors is a man aged 25 to 40 with Graves' ophthalmopathy.

Many counts were recorded for this clonotype. The chain employs TRBV29-1 and TRBJ2-2, with D perhaps matching TRBD1 (5 bases). Deletions cut 5 bases from V and 0 bases from J, with 16 bases between. Germline lookup yields CDR1 SQVTM and CDR2 ANQGSEA. The CDR3 loop spans 16 amino acids. The CDR3 here is CSVSGFLDTNTGELFF. The CDR3 nucleotides are TGCAGCGTTTCTGGGTTTCTGGACACGAACACCGGGGAGCTGTTTTTT.

The J gene is TRBJ2-5, the V gene TRBV20-1; D may be TRBD1 (5 bases). The germline gives CDR1 DFQATT, CDR2 SNEGSKA (reference sequence). This CDR3 comprises 15 residues. V was shortened by 6 bases and J by 5 bases, with 22 bases between the two germline ends. Here the CDR3 reads CSAPRTAGLGETQYF. In nucleotides, the CDR3 is TGCAGTGCCCCCAGGACGGCAGGGTTAGGGGAGACCCAGTACTTC.

This clonotype was counted many times. V gene TRBV28 combines with J gene TRBJ2-5, with D maybe TRBD2 (7 bases). The V and J ends lost 3 bases and 4 bases respectively, with 21 bases between them. Germline CDR1 and CDR2: MDHEN and SYDVKM. This CDR3 is built from 17 residues. The CDR3 loop is CASSFPYRVPGGETQYF. The CDR3 DNA follows: TGTGCCAGCAGTTTCCCATACAGGGTTCCGGGGGGAGAGACCCAGTACTTC.

This clonotype was observed a few times. V and J are TRBV6-1 and TRBJ1-6; D is unclear. This CDR3 has 12 residues. CDR1 is MNHNS and CDR2 is SASEGT in the germline V gene. V gave up 6 bases and J gave up 6 bases, with 6 bases separating them. The CDR3 reads CASRGGNSPLHF. CDR3 nucleotides: TGTGCCAGCAGGGGCGGTAATTCACCCCTCCACTTT.

This clonotype was observed at least ten times. The chain joins TRBV6-1 to TRBJ1-1, with D possibly TRBD1 on 5 matching bases. Trimming removed 3 bases at V and 6 bases at J, with 11 bases between. CDR3 size: 13 residues. Germline CDR1 reads MNHNS; CDR2 reads SASEGT. CDR3 protein: CASSEGGFAEAFF. The CDR3 DNA reads TGTGCCAGCAGTGAGGGGGGGTTCGCTGAAGCTTTCTTT.

This clonotype was counted many times. V gene TRBV12-3 or TRBV12-4 combines with J gene TRBJ1-5; a possible D gene is TRBD1 (6 bases). V was pared by 6 bases and J by 0 bases, with 9 bases between. This CDR3 has 14 residues. This CDR3 is CASSPGVSNQPQHF. In DNA form, the CDR3 reads TGTGCCAGCAGCCCAGGGGTTAGCAATCAGCCCCAGCATTTT.

In this sample, this clonotype turned up many times. CDR3 DNA: TGTGCCAGCAGTCCCTGGACAGTGGGGGCTTTCTTT. Amino acids: CASSPWTVGAFF. The J gene is TRBJ1-1, the V gene TRBV28; TRBD1 is a possible D gene (6 bases). V was pared by 5 bases and J by 11 bases, with 15 bases between. The CDR3 has 12 residues. In germline, CDR1 is MDHEN, CDR2 SYDVKM.

This clonotype was seen at least ten times. The chain uses TRBV6-1 and TRBJ2-7; 9 bases fit TRBD2. The J segment lost 0 bases and the V segment lost 1 base, leaving 1 base of the junction unmatched. Germline lookup yields CDR1 MNHNS and CDR2 SASEGT. The CDR3 is 15 amino acids. Written as DNA, the CDR3 is TGTGCCAGCAGTGAAGAAGCGGGAGGCTCCTACGAGCAGTACTTC. It is translated as CASSEEAGGSYEQYF.

The V and J genes are TRBV6-1 and TRBJ2-7; D possibly matches TRBD1 or TRBD2 (5 bases each). The CDR3 is 15 residues long. V was trimmed by 0 bases and J by 12 bases, leaving 21 bases between them. From germline, CDR1 is MNHNS and CDR2 SASEGT. As DNA, the CDR3 is TGTGCCAGCAGTGAAGCGGTATGGGGGACCTCCAAGCGGTACTTC. It codes for CASSEAVWGTSKRYF.

In its sample, this clonotype was seen many times. This rearrangement joins TRBV20-1 to TRBJ2-5; TRBD2 is a possible D gene (6 bases). This CDR3 spans 12 amino acids. CDR1 DFQATT and CDR2 SNEGSKA come from the germline V gene (reference sequence). The CDR3 DNA is TGCAGGCCTTCTGCGGGGCAAGAGACCCAGTACTTC. Translated: CRPSAGQETQYF.

This clonotype was counted many times. In nucleotides, the CDR3 is TGTGCCAGCAGCCAAACGGGCGAGCAGTACTTC. Protein sequence: CASSQTGEQYF. The rearrangement links TRBV4-2 to TRBJ2-7, with D unresolved. V shed 2 bases and J shed 6 bases, with 5 bases lying between them. This CDR3 has 11 amino acids. Germline CDR1 reads LGHNA; CDR2 reads YNFKEQ.

The sample holds many counts of this clonotype. The chain links TRBV19 to TRBJ1-1; D is perhaps TRBD1 (6 bases). The CDR3 covers 12 residues. V gave up 7 bases and J gave up 3 bases, with 9 bases separating them. From germline, CDR1 is LNHDA and CDR2 SQIVND (reference sequence). The CDR3 nucleotides read TGTGCCAGTAAACAGGGATACACTGAAGCTTTCTTT. It is translated as CASKQGYTEAFF.

This clonotype has a count of ten or more. This chain joins TRBV20-1 and TRBJ1-2; 8 bases are shared with TRBD1. The germline V gene encodes CDR1 DFQATT and CDR2 SNEGSKA (reference sequence). The CDR3 spans 12 residues. V shed 3 bases, J shed 7 bases, and the junction held 4 bases outside the gene matches. The CDR3 loop is CSARQGASGYTF. The CDR3 DNA follows: TGCAGTGCTAGGCAGGGGGCAAGTGGCTACACCTTC.

This clonotype appeared many times. The rearrangement joins TRBV12-3 or TRBV12-4 to TRBJ2-5, with D possibly being TRBD2 (6 bases). The CDR3 loop spans 17 amino acids. V was cut by 3 bases and J by 0 bases, with 17 bases left in between. The CDR3 sequence is CASSFSWRGPYQETQYF. CDR3 DNA: TGTGCCAGCAGTTTCAGTTGGAGGGGACCGTACCAAGAGACCCAGTACTTC.

The rearrangement joins TRBV6-1 to TRBJ1-3; D not certain. The CDR3 covers 13 residues. V shed 7 bases and J shed 4 bases, with 11 bases lying between them. Germline V gene lookup returns CDR1 MNHNS and CDR2 SASEGT. CDR3 coding DNA: TGTGCCAGCAACCCCCCCGACGGAAACACCATATATTTT. This codes for CASNPPDGNTIYF.

This chain links TRBV6-1 with TRBJ1-3; D remains ambiguous. Trimming removed 5 bases at V and 2 bases at J, with 13 bases between. The CDR3 loop spans 15 amino acids. Germline V CDR1 and CDR2: MNHNS, SASEGT. CDR3 loop: CASSTSFPPGNTIYF. CDR3 coding DNA: TGTGCCAGCAGTACCTCTTTCCCCCCTGGAAACACCATATATTTT.

This sequence joins TRBV11-3 and TRBJ1-1, with TRBD1 matching over 8 bases. The CDR3 is 14 amino acids. The V gene end was trimmed by 7 bases and the J gene end by 6 bases; junction bases not matched to a gene: 10. Germline-derived CDR1 and CDR2 are SGHNT and YENEEA. The CDR3 nucleotides are TGTGCCAGCACTCCCCGGACAGGGTATCCTGAAGCTTTCTTT. Encoded protein: CASTPRTGYPEAFF. Using reference TRBV11-3 and TRBJ1-1 for the parts outside the CDR3, the full variable domain is EAGVVQSPRYKIIEKKQPVAFWCNPISGHNTLYWYLQNLGQGPELLIRYENEEAVDDSQLPKDRFSAERLKGVDSTLKIQPAELGDSAVYLCASTPRTGYPEAFFGQGTRLTVV.

Ten or more counts support this clonotype. This chain links TRBV7-3 with TRBJ2-2, with 8 bases fitting TRBD2. The germline V gene encodes CDR1 SGHTA and CDR2 FQGTGA. V lost 2 bases to trimming and J lost 2 bases; unmatched junction nucleotides: 4. This CDR3 region has 16 residues. The CDR3 region is CASSLLLAVNTGELFF. CDR3 in DNA: TGTGCCAGCAGCTTACTACTAGCGGTTAACACCGGGGAGCTGTTTTTT.

At least ten counts were recorded for this clonotype. This rearrangement joins TRBV29-1 to TRBJ2-2; TRBD2 agrees at 11 bases. The CDR3 runs to 16 residues. V dropped 3 bases and J dropped 2; count of bases not matched to a gene: 5. From germline, CDR1 is SQVTM and CDR2 ANQGSEA. The CDR3 DNA reads as TGCAGCGTTGAGACTAGCGGGACCTTAAACACCGGGGAGCTGTTTTTT. This translates into CSVETSGTLNTGELFF.

This clonotype was recorded at least ten times. The chain has TRBV29-1 and TRBJ2-7, with 7 nucleotides matching TRBD1. The V gene's germline CDR1 is SQVTM and CDR2 ANQGSEA. The CDR3 sequence is 12 residues long. V was clipped by 7 bases and J by 0 bases; unmatched bases: 3. The CDR3 DNA sequence: TGCAGCGCGGGGACAGCCTCCTACGAGCAGTACTTC. Amino acid sequence: CSAGTASYEQYF.